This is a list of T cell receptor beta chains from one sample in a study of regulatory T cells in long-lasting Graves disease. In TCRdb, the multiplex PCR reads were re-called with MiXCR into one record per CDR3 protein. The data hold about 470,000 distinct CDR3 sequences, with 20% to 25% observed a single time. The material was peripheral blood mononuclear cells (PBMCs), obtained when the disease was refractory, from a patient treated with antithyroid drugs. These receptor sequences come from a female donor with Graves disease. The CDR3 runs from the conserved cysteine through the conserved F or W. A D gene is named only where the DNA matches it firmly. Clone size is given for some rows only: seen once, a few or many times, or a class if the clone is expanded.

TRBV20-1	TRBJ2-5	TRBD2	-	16	TGCAGTGCTAGAGAACCCGAGCGGGAGGTATGGAAGACCCAGTACTTC	CSAREPEREVWKTQYF
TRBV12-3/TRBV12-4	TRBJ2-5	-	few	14	TGTGCCAGCAGTTTCCTGGGGAACCAAGAGACCCAGTACTTC	CASSFLGNQETQYF
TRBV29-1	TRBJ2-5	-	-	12	TGCAGCGTTGGGGCGTCTGTGGAGGCCCAGTACTTC	CSVGASVEAQYF
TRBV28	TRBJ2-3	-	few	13	TGTGCCAGCAACCCCCGGGTCACAGATACGCAGTATTTT	CASNPRVTDTQYF
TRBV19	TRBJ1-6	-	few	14	TGTGCCAGTAGTACAGCAGGGCCTAATTCACCCCTCCACTTT	CASSTAGPNSPLHF
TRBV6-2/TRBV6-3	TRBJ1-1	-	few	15	TGTGCCAGCAGTTACTCGGCGGAGATAAACACTGAAGCTTTCTTT	CASSYSAEINTEAFF
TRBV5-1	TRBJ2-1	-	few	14	TGCGCCAGCAGCACGGGTGGCGGGACGAATGAGCAGTTCTTC	CASSTGGGTNEQFF
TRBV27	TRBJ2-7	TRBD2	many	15	TGTGCCAGCAGTTTATCGACTAGCGGGAGATACGAGCAGTACTTC	CASSLSTSGRYEQYF
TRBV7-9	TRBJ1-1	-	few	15	TGTGCCAGCAGCTTAGCCATTTACGGGGCCGGCCAAGCTTTCTTT	CASSLAIYGAGQAFF
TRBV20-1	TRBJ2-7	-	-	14	TGCAGTGCACTACCGGGACGGACGATCCACGAGCAGTACTTC	CSALPGRTIHEQYF
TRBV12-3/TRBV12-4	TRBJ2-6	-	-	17	TGTGCCAGCAGTTTCAGGGCAGGAATCTCTGGGGCCAACGTCCTGACTTTC	CASSFRAGISGANVLTF
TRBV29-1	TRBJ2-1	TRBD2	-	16	TGCAGCGTTAAGGCAGGCGCGGGAGGTTCCTACAATGAGCAGTTCTTC	CSVKAGAGGSYNEQFF
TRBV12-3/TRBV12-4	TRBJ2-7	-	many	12	TGTGCCAGCAGTTTAGCGGGTTATGGGCAGTACTTC	CASSLAGYGQYF
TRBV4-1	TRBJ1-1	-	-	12	TGCGCCAGCAGCCAAGGGACGGCTGAAGCTTTCTTT	CASSQGTAEAFF